This TCR beta chain is from a study of cytotoxic CD8 clonotypes in ibrutinib-treated CLL. About the research overall: Partial responses numbered roughly 24 and complete responses 2; after a median around 63 months, roughly 14 stayed remitted and roughly twelve progressed.

T cells were sequenced at a targeted depth of 1 in 200,000 to 1 in 1 million. Only in-frame clones appear in the TCRdb table, and some are missing; sequencing was by immunoSEQ multiplex PCR. The sample comprises about 330,000 clones, 60% to 80% of which are singletons, and under 8% rests with the top ten. Broader study findings: Clonality increased with ibrutinib response but returned toward baseline at progression.

The CDR3 is 14 amino acids. The V end lost 3 bases, the J end lost 4 bases, and 12 bases lay between the germline ends. Germline V lookup: CDR1 MGHDK, CDR2 SYGVNS. This clone was seen more than once but under ten times. The antigen remains undetermined. The specimen was PBMCs, collected after 36 months of ibrutinib treatment. This clonotype was obtained from a human donor with chronic lymphocytic leukemia. The chain has TRBV25-1 and TRBJ1-2, with a weak D call TRBD1 (6 bases). The CDR3 spells CASSDHRVGYGYTF. The CDR3 DNA follows: TGTGCCAGCAGTGACCACAGGGTTGGCTATGGCTACACCTTC.